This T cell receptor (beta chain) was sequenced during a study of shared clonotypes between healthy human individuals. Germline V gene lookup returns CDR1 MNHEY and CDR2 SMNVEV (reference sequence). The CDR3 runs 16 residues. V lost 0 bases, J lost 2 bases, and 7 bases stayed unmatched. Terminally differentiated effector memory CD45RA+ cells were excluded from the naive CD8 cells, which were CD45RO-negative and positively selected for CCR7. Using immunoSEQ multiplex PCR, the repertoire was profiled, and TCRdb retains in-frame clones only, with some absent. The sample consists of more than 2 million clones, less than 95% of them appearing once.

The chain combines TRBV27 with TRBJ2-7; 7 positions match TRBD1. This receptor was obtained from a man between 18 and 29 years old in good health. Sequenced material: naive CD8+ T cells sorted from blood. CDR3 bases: TGTGCCAGCAGTTTATCGGTTGGGACAGAAGCCTACGAGCAGTACTTC. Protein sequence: CASSLSVGTEAYEQYF.